The present T cell receptor beta chain was sequenced within a study of T-cell reconstitution after alpha-beta-depleted transplantation in children. Library preparation (for TCRbeta) was performed with unique molecular identifiers. TCRdb re-called the PCR reads with MiXCR, one entry per CDR3 protein. The sample records 17,000 or so distinct CDR3 sequences, over 10% being singletons. The study, taken as a whole, reports: After one year, T-cell counts and TCRbeta diversity mostly came from new T cells. Diversity of TCRbeta at day 60 was high in some patients, arising from surviving recipient T cells and thymic progenitors. About two months after transplant, alpha-beta T cells reportedly came from several hundred expanded graft clones.

J gave up 9 bases and V 1 base, and 12 bases lay outside the gene matches. This CDR3 spans 16 amino acids. Germline V gives CDR1 SGDLS, CDR2 YYNGEE. This clonotype is medium-sized (0.01 to 0.1%). The antigen is undetermined. The sequence came from a boy under two years old who had a stem cell transplant for Wiskott-Aldrich syndrome, so the T cells may come from the graft donor. The sample was PBMCs, mostly from graft donor cells, taken 180 days after TCRalphabeta/CD19-depleted stem cell transplant. The V and J genes are TRBV9 and TRBJ2-1; 8 nucleotides agree with TRBD2. CDR3 nucleotides: TGTGCCAGCAGCGTACTTGGTTCCGGGAGGGGAGGTGAGCAGTTCTTC. This sequence encodes CASSVLGSGRGGEQFF.